These 28 T cell receptor beta chains came from one sample sequenced in a study of cytotoxic CD8 clonotypes in ibrutinib-treated CLL. Produced via immunoSEQ multiplex PCR; TCRdb's table is partial and in-frame only. Of roughly 110,000 clones in the sample, about 58% were seen once. The source material was PBMCs, sampled after 24 months of ibrutinib treatment. These receptors were obtained from a human donor with chronic lymphocytic leukemia.

The rearrangement uses TRBV5-1 and TRBJ2-5; 11 bases map to TRBD1. CDR3 length: 15 residues. In germline, CDR1 is SGHRS, CDR2 YFSETQ. V gave up 4 bases and J gave up 2 bases; unmatched junction bases: 4. The CDR3 coding sequence is TGCGCCAGCAGCCCGGGGACAGGGGGACAAGAGACCCAGTACTTC. It codes for CASSPGTGGQETQYF. Combining the CDR3 with reference TRBV5-1 and TRBJ2-5 gives the whole variable domain KAGVTQTPRYLIKTRGQQVTLSCSPISGHRSVSWYQQTPGQGLQFLFEYFSETQRNKGNFPGRFSGRQFSNSRSEMNVSTLELGDSALYLCASSPGTGGQETQYFGPGTRLLVL.

J is TRBJ2-3 and V is TRBV30; D perhaps matches TRBD1 (5 bases). Per germline, CDR1 GTSNPN and CDR2 SVGIG (reference sequence). Trimming pared 1 base from V and 2 bases from J, leaving 13 bases between. The CDR3 spans 15 residues. The CDR3 reads CAWSGNRKITDTQYF. The CDR3 DNA reads as TGTGCCTGGAGTGGAAACAGGAAAATCACAGATACGCAGTATTTT.

The CDR3 nucleotides read TGTGCCTGGAAGTTGGGGGACAGGGTCGACTATGGCTACACCTTC. Translated: CAWKLGDRVDYGYTF. V is TRBV30 and J is TRBJ1-2, with 9 bases that match TRBD1. The germline V gene has CDR1 GTSNPN and CDR2 SVGIG (reference sequence). V trimming: 4 bases; J trimming: 3 bases; junction bases outside the gene matches: 9. The CDR3 consists of 15 residues.

This chain uses TRBV18 with TRBJ1-1, with a possible D match to TRBD1 (6 bases). Trimming removed 3 bases at V and 1 base at J, with 9 bases between. This CDR3 has 14 amino acids. CDR1 is KGHSH and CDR2 is LQKENI in the germline V gene. Written as DNA, the CDR3 is TGTGCCAGCTCACCTCGGACAGCGAACACTGAAGCTTTCTTT. Its translation: CASSPRTANTEAFF.

The V gene is TRBV13, the J gene TRBJ2-2, with 11 bases fitting TRBD1. Looked up from germline, CDR1 is PRHDT and CDR2 is FYEKMQ (reference sequence). V was pared by 6 bases and J by 3 bases, with 3 bases of the junction left unmatched. This CDR3 spans 15 amino acids. The CDR3, as DNA: TGTGCCAGCAGAGAGGACAGGGGGCACACCGGGGAGCTGTTTTTT. As protein: CASREDRGHTGELFF.

The V and J genes are TRBV7-3 and TRBJ2-3; 11 bases are shared with TRBD2. V trimming: 3 bases; J trimming: 6 bases; junction bases outside the gene matches: 8. CDR3 length: 16 amino acids. Germline CDR1 SGHTA, CDR2 FQGTGA. The CDR3 region is CASSFGSGGARDTQYF. The CDR3 DNA reads TGTGCCAGCAGCTTCGGTAGCGGGGGGGCAAGGGATACGCAGTATTTT. Looking up the rest from reference TRBV7-3 and TRBJ2-3 gives the full variable domain: GAGVSQTPSNKVTEKGKYVELRCDPISGHTALYWYRQSLGQGPEFLIYFQGTGAADDSGLPNDRFFAVRPEGSVSTLKIQRTERGDSAVYLCASSFGSGGARDTQYFGPGTRLTVL.

This chain connects TRBV9 to TRBJ1-1, with TRBD1 identical over 7 bases. This CDR3 has 16 residues. V gave up 3 bases and J gave up 2 bases; unmatched junction bases: 10. Germline CDR1 reads SGDLS; CDR2 reads YYNGEE. In nucleotides, the CDR3 is TGTGCCAGCAGCGAAAACCGGGACAGACTTAACACTGAAGCTTTCTTT. Translated, it gives CASSENRDRLNTEAFF.

The chain recombines TRBV7-6 with TRBJ2-7, with D unresolved. Deletions cut 1 base from V and 3 bases from J, with 7 bases between. Germline V CDR1 and CDR2: SGHVS, FNYEAQ. CDR3 length: 13 amino acids. The CDR3 loop is CASSLEGRYEQYF. Written as DNA, the CDR3 is TGTGCCAGCAGCTTAGAGGGCCGCTACGAGCAGTACTTC.

There are a few counts of this clone. The chain carries TRBV11-3 and TRBJ1-1; no definite D call. Germline assignment: CDR1 SGHNT and CDR2 YENEEA. The CDR3 length is 14 residues. V was shortened by 5 bases and J by 1 base, with 11 bases between the two germline ends. The CDR3 loop reads CASSDFAANTEAFF. CDR3 nucleotides: TGTGCCAGCAGCGACTTCGCAGCGAACACTGAAGCTTTCTTT. Variable domain in full (rest from reference TRBV11-3 and TRBJ1-1): EAGVVQSPRYKIIEKKQPVAFWCNPISGHNTLYWYLQNLGQGPELLIRYENEEAVDDSQLPKDRFSAERLKGVDSTLKIQPAELGDSAVYLCASSDFAANTEAFFGQGTRLTVV.

The sample holds a few counts of this clone. CDR3 in amino acids: CASSAGGTLGYGYTF. Written as DNA, the CDR3 is TGCGCCAGCAGTGCAGGAGGGACCCTTGGCTATGGCTACACCTTC. The V gene is TRBV10-1, the J gene TRBJ1-2, with D tentatively TRBD1 (5 bases). Germline assignment: CDR1 WNHNN and CDR2 SYGVQD (reference sequence). The V and J ends lost 4 bases and 4 bases respectively, with 16 bases between them. CDR3 length equals 15 residues.

The chain joins TRBV6-6 to TRBJ1-3; D ambiguous. V lost 2 bases, J lost 0 bases, and 8 bases lay in between. Germline V CDR1 and CDR2: MNHNY, SVGAGI (reference sequence). CDR3 length: 15 residues. CDR3 sequence reads: CASSYQISSGNTIYF. The CDR3 DNA follows: TGTGCCAGCAGTTACCAAATCTCCTCTGGAAACACCATATATTTT.

The chain recombines TRBV30 with TRBJ2-3; 8 nucleotides line up with TRBD1. Losses at the gene ends were 3 bases for V and 4 bases for J; bases not matched to a gene: 6. The CDR3 contains 14 residues. Germline V gives CDR1 GTSNPN, CDR2 SVGIG (reference sequence). CDR3 in amino acids: CAWREQGAADTQYF. The CDR3 DNA sequence: TGTGCCTGGAGGGAGCAGGGGGCGGCAGATACGCAGTATTTT.

V gene TRBV14 combines with J gene TRBJ1-2; D possibly corresponds to TRBD1 (6 bases). CDR3 size: 12 residues. Trimming pared 6 bases from V and 2 bases from J, leaving 7 bases between. The germline CDR1 and CDR2 sequences are SGHDN and FVKESK. CDR3 residues: CASRQGNYGYTF. Here the CDR3 DNA reads TGTGCCAGCAGACAGGGAAACTATGGCTACACCTTC.

The rearrangement uses TRBV7-2 and TRBJ2-2; D is unresolved. V dropped 2 bases and J dropped 8 bases, with 3 bases sitting between them. The CDR3 consists of 11 residues. Germline-derived CDR1 and CDR2 are SGHTA and FQGNSA. DNA for the CDR3: TGTGCCAGCAGCTTAAGAGGGGAGCTGTTTTTT. Translation: CASSLRGELFF.

The CDR3: CASSLSNAGRETQYF. Here the CDR3 DNA reads TGTGCCAGCAGCTTAAGTAACGCGGGAAGAGAGACCCAGTACTTC. The chain couples TRBV7-3 to TRBJ2-5; D possibly corresponds to TRBD2 (6 bases). This CDR3 spans 15 amino acids. Germline CDR1 reads SGHTA; CDR2 reads FQGTGA. The V end was cut by 1 base, the J end by 4 bases, with 13 bases between. The complete variable domain, with remaining parts taken from reference TRBV7-3 and TRBJ2-5, reads GAGVSQTPSNKVTEKGKYVELRCDPISGHTALYWYRQSLGQGPEFLIYFQGTGAADDSGLPNDRFFAVRPEGSVSTLKIQRTERGDSAVYLCASSLSNAGRETQYFGPGTRLLVL.

This clone was observed a handful of times. The same CDR3 is also encoded by other DNA sequences in this sample. V is TRBV4-1 and J is TRBJ2-3, with 14 bases aligning to TRBD2. This CDR3 is 16 amino acids long. V was pared by 4 bases and J by 3 bases, with 3 bases of the junction left unmatched. The germline gives CDR1 MGHRA, CDR2 YSYEKL. This CDR3 reads CASSLGLAGVTDTQYF. DNA for the CDR3: TGCGCCAGCAGCCTGGGACTAGCGGGGGTAACAGATACGCAGTATTTT.

This clone showed up just once. V gene TRBV29-1 combines with J gene TRBJ1-3, with a possible D match to TRBD1 (6 bases). The germline V and J ends were trimmed by 0 bases and 2 bases, with 11 bases remaining between them. The CDR3 runs 15 residues. Germline CDR1 reads SQVTM; CDR2 reads ANQGSEA. CDR3: CSVEEGNRAGNTIYF. As DNA, the CDR3 is TGCAGCGTTGAAGAGGGGAACAGGGCTGGAAACACCATATATTTT.

This chain links TRBV21-1 with TRBJ2-2; the table's D call TRBD1 went unverified against the DNA. TRBV21-1 is listed as a pseudogene. The CDR3 loop spans 14 amino acids. The CDR3 DNA reads as TGTGCCAGCAGCAACCCAGGGGGGACCGGGGAGCTGTTTTTT. As protein: CASSNPGGTGELFF.

This clone was counted a few times. J is TRBJ2-5 and V is TRBV5-1; D tentatively fits TRBD1 or TRBD2 (5 bases each). Germline CDR1 reads SGHRS; CDR2 reads YFSETQ. This CDR3 has 13 residues. Between the trimmed V and J ends, which lost 4 bases and 2 bases, there was a span of 9 bases. In DNA, the CDR3 is TGCGCCAGCAGCACCGGGGCACAAGAGACCCAGTACTTC. This codes for CASSTGAQETQYF. The full variable domain, rest sourced from reference TRBV5-1 and TRBJ2-5, is KAGVTQTPRYLIKTRGQQVTLSCSPISGHRSVSWYQQTPGQGLQFLFEYFSETQRNKGNFPGRFSGRQFSNSRSEMNVSTLELGDSALYLCASSTGAQETQYFGPGTRLLVL.

The chain links TRBV25-1 to TRBJ1-3, with 8 bases identical to TRBD1. The germline gives CDR1 MGHDK, CDR2 SYGVNS. CDR3 size: 15 residues. Trimming removed 9 bases from V and 1 base from J; junction bases left unmatched: 8. CDR3 in amino acids: CAREGTGRSGNTIYF. In nucleotides, the CDR3 is TGTGCCAGGGAAGGGACAGGTCGATCTGGAAACACCATATATTTT. Drawing the rest from reference TRBV25-1 and TRBJ1-3, the complete variable domain is EADIYQTPRYLVIGTGKKITLECSQTMGHDKMYWYQQDPGMELHLIHYSYGVNSTEKGDLSSESTVSRIRTEHFPLTLESARPSHTSQYLCAREGTGRSGNTIYFGEGSWLTVV.

The rearrangement uses TRBV9 and TRBJ2-5; 8 nucleotides match TRBD1. From germline, CDR1 is SGDLS and CDR2 YYNGEE. Trimming removed 3 bases from V and 5 bases from J; junction bases left unmatched: 6. CDR3 size: 14 residues. The CDR3 coding sequence is TGTGCCAGCAGCGGCAACAGGGGGAAGGAGACCCAGTACTTC. Translated: CASSGNRGKETQYF.

The rearrangement uses TRBV2 and TRBJ2-5; 7 positions match TRBD1. CDR3 length equals 13 residues. Per the germline V gene, CDR1 is SNHLY and CDR2 is FYNNEI. Trimming removed 5 bases from V and 5 bases from J; junction bases left unmatched: 5. The CDR3: CASSTDRSETQYF. CDR3 coding DNA: TGTGCCAGCAGTACGGACAGGAGTGAGACCCAGTACTTC. Drawing the rest from reference TRBV2 and TRBJ2-5, the complete variable domain is EPEVTQTPSHQVTQMGQEVILRCVPISNHLYFYWYRQILGQKVEFLVSFYNNEISEKSEIFDDQFSVERPDGSNFTLKIRSTKLEDSAMYFCASSTDRSETQYFGPGTRLLVL.

This chain uses TRBV7-6 with TRBJ2-4; D gene uncertain. The V end lost 1 base, the J end lost 0 bases, and 4 bases lay between the germline ends. The CDR3 length is 14 residues. The germline CDR1 and CDR2 sequences are SGHVS and FNYEAQ. This chain's CDR3 is CASSLDPAKNIQYF. In nucleotides, the CDR3 is TGTGCCAGCAGCTTAGACCCAGCCAAAAACATTCAGTACTTC.

The V call is TRBV19, the J call TRBJ2-1, with D possibly matching TRBD1 (5 bases). The V and J ends lost 3 bases and 2 bases respectively, with 11 bases between them. Germline V gene sequence: CDR1 LNHDA, CDR2 SQIVND (reference sequence). This CDR3 is 15 amino acids long. CDR3 amino acids: CASSIELTAYNEQFF. CDR3 DNA: TGTGCCAGTAGTATTGAGTTGACAGCCTACAATGAGCAGTTCTTC.

The genes are TRBV27 and TRBJ2-5; TRBD1 is a possible D gene (6 bases). V was cut by 5 bases and J by 5 bases, with 15 bases left in between. The CDR3 loop spans 14 amino acids. Per the germline V gene, CDR1 is MNHEY and CDR2 is SMNVEV (reference sequence). As DNA, the CDR3 is TGTGCCAGCAGTCCCCGCAGGGGCCGGGAGACCCAGTACTTC. Translation gives CASSPRRGRETQYF.

This clone has just one count. The CDR3 DNA is TGTGCCAGCAGCTTAGCCCCGGGTGGCTACACCTTC. Translated, it gives CASSLAPGGYTF. The V call is TRBV7-9, the J call TRBJ1-2; D unclear. The CDR3 has 12 residues. Trimming removed 0 bases from V and 7 bases from J, with 6 bases in between. Per the germline V gene, CDR1 is SEHNR and CDR2 is FQNEAQ (reference sequence).

V usage is TRBV6-1 and J usage is TRBJ2-1; D gene unclear. Germline CDR1 and CDR2: MNHNS and SASEGT. CDR3 length equals 15 residues. With 2 bases removed from V and 9 bases from J, the gap between germline ends came to 17 bases. The CDR3 region has the DNA TGTGCCAGCAGTGAAAAACTTGGTTCCTATGGTGAGCAGTTCTTC. Protein product: CASSEKLGSYGEQFF.

Only a few counts were recorded for this clone. The rearrangement links TRBV29-1 to TRBJ1-2; 8 bases agree with TRBD1. With 6 bases clipped from V and 6 bases from J, the junction kept 6 bases outside the gene matches. This CDR3 region has 12 residues. Germline V CDR1 and CDR2: SQVTM, ANQGSEA. The CDR3 DNA is TGCAGCGTAGGACAGGGAAGGGATGGCTACACCTTC. It translates to CSVGQGRDGYTF.